This TCR beta chain was sequenced during a study of blood T cell repertoires in COVID-19. Germline CDR1 is SGHRS and CDR2 is YFSETQ. This CDR3 region has 13 residues. V lost 5 bases and J lost 6; bases outside the gene matches: 7. In the authors' workflow: Counts of nucleated cells, estimated from reference gene primer amplification, were obtained. The data were produced by immunoSEQ multiplex PCR, yet TCRdb's version contains in-frame clones alone and is incomplete. From that table come the V and J calls and clone size; the DNA was used to work out D and trimming. The top ten clones hold roughly 2.9% of a sample with approximately 140,000 clones, 85% of them seen once.

V is TRBV5-1 and J is TRBJ1-1, with 7 positions matching TRBD1. This TCR derives from a woman aged 40 to 49 with active or convalescent COVID-19. The sequenced material came from peripheral blood. CDR3 DNA: TGCGCCAGCAGGAAACAGGGGCAGGCTGAAGCTTTCTTT. Its protein product is CASRKQGQAEAFF.